This T cell receptor beta chain was captured in a study of CD8+ T cells in alopecia areata. Study context: Patients received oral tofacitinib, 5 to 10 mg twice daily, for moderate-to-severe alopecia areata.

Following extraction, RNA underwent reverse transcription to cDNA, which served as the sequencing template. TCRdb's copy holds only in-frame clones and misses some; the assay was immunoSEQ multiplex PCR. The sample consists of roughly 200,000 clones, 63% of them appearing once. Whole-study results and caveats: Patients displayed less clarity in TCR sharing than mice, a finding possibly related to HLA. Higher clonality was seen in lesional scalp than in normal scalp, especially in alopecia totalis/universalis. Scalp sample sequencing also detects resident alphabeta T cells of normal skin.

Trimming left V 7 bases short and J 6 bases short, with 7 bases between. Germline V gene data show CDR1 as MNHEY and CDR2 as SVGAGI. The CDR3 extends over 11 amino acids. The sample holds a few counts of this clone. Its specificity is unknown. This TCR was recovered from a human donor with alopecia areata. The sample here was CD4+ T cells sorted from blood, taken at week 0. The rearrangement uses TRBV6-5 and TRBJ2-1, with D perhaps TRBD1 or TRBD2 (6 bases each). CDR3 sequence reads: CASKGGNEQFF. CDR3 sequence (DNA): TGTGCCAGCAAGGGGGGCAATGAGCAGTTCTTC.